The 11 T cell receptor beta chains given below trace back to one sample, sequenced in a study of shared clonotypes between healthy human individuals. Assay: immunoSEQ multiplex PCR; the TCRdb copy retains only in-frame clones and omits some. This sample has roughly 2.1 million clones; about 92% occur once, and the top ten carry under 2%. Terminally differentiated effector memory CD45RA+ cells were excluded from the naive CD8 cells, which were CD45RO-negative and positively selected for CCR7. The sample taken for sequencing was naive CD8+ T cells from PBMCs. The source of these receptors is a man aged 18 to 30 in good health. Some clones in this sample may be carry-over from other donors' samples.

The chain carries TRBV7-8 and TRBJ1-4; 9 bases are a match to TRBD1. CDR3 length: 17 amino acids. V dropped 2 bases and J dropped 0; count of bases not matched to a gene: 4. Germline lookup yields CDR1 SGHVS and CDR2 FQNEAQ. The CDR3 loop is CASSLRDRVATNEKLFF. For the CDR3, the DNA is TGTGCCAGCAGCTTAAGGGACAGGGTGGCAACTAATGAAAAACTGTTTTTT.

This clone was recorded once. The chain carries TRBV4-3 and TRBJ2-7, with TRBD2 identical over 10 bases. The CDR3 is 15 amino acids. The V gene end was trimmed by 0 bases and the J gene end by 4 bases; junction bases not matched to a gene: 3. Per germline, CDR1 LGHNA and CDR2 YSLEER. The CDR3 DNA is TGCGCCAGCAGCCAAGATGGGACTAGCGTTTACGAGCAGTACTTC. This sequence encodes CASSQDGTSVYEQYF.

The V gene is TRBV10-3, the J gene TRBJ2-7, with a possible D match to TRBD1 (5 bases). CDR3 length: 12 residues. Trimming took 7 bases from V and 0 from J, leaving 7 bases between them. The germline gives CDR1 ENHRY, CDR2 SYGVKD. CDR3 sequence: CAIKTDSYEQYF. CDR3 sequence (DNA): TGTGCCATCAAGACAGACTCCTACGAGCAGTACTTC.

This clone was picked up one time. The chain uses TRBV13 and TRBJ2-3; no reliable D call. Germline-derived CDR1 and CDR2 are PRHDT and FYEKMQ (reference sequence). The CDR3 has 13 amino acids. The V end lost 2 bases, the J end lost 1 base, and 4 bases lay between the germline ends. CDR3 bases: TGTGCCAGCAGCTTACCCCGCACAGATACGCAGTATTTT. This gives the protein CASSLPRTDTQYF.

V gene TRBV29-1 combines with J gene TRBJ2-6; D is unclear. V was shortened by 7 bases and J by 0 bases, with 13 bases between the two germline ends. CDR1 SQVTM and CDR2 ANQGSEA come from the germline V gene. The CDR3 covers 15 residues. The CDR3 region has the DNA TGCAGCGCCCAGGACGTAAGCTCTGGGGCCAACGTCCTGACTTTC. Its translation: CSAQDVSSGANVLTF. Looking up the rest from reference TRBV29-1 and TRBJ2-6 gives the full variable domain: SAVISQKPSRDICQRGTSLTIQCQVDSQVTMMFWYRQQPGQSLTLIATANQGSEATYESGFVIDKFPISRPNLTFSTLTVSNMSPEDSSIYLCSAQDVSSGANVLTFGAGSRLTVL.

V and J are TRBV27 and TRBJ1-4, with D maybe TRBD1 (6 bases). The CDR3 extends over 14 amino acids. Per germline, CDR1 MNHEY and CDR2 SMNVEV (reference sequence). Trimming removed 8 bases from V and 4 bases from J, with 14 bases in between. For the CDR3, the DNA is TGTGCCAGCGGACAACAGGGCTTTAATGAAAAACTGTTTTTT. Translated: CASGQQGFNEKLFF.

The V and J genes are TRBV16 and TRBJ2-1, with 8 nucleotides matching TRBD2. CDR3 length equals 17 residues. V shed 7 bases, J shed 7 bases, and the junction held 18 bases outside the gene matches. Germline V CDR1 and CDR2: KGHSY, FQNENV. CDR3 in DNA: TGTGCCAGCACAAAGAATAGCGGGACACCTTTTGGGAATGAGCAGTTCTTC. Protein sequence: CASTKNSGTPFGNEQFF.

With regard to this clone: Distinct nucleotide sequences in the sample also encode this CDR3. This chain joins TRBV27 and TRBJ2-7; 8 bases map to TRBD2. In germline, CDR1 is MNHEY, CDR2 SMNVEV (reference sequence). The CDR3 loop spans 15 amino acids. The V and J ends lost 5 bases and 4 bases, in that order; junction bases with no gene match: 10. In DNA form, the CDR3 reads TGTGCCAGCAGTCCTCGTGCGGGGGGTCTTTACGAGCAGTACTTC. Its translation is CASSPRAGGLYEQYF.

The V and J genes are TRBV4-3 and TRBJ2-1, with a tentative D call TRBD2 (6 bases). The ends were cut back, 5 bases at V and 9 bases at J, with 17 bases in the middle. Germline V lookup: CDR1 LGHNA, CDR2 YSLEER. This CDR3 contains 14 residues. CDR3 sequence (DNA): TGCGCCAGCAGCTCGGGACTGTCAGGGTTTGAGCAGTTCTTC. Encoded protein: CASSSGLSGFEQFF.

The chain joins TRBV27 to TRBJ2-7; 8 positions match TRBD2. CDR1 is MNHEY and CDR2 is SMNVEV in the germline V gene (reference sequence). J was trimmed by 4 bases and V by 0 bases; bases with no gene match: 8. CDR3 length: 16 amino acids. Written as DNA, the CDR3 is TGTGCCAGCAGTTTATCGGGGGAGCGGGAGTTTTACGAGCAGTACTTC. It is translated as CASSLSGEREFYEQYF.

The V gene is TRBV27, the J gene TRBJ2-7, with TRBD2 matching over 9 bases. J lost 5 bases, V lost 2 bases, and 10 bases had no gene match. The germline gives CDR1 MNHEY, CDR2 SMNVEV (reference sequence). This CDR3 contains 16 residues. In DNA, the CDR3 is TGTGCCAGCAGTTTAACCCTAGCGGGAATTCGGGACGAGCAGTACTTC. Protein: CASSLTLAGIRDEQYF.